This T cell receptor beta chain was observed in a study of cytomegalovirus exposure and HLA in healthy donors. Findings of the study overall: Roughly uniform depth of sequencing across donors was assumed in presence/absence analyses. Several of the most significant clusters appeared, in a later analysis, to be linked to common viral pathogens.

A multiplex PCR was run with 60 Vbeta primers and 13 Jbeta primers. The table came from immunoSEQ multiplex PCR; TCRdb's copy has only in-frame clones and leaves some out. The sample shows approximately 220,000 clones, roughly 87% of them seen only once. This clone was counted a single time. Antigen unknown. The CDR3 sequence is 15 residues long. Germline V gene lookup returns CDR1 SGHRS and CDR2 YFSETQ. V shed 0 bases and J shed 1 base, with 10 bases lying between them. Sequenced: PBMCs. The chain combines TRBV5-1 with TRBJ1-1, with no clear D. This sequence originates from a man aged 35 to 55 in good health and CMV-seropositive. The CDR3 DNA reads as TGCGCCAGCAGCTTGGCCCTAACAGCGAACACTGAAGCTTTCTTT. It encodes CASSLALTANTEAFF. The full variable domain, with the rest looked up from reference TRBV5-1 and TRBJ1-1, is KAGVTQTPRYLIKTRGQQVTLSCSPISGHRSVSWYQQTPGQGLQFLFEYFSETQRNKGNFPGRFSGRQFSNSRSEMNVSTLELGDSALYLCASSLALTANTEAFFGQGTRLTVV.